This entry features one T cell receptor beta chain sequence. Its recognized antigen is unknown. No base quality values were provided; no much bigger clone lies one nucleotide off. Measured from the cysteine to the phenylalanine, the CDR3 is 15 residues long. Only the CDR3 portion is preserved as DNA: 45 bases, with reading frame beginning at the first base. The germline V gene sets CDR1 to LGHNA and CDR2 to YSLEER. Trimming at the junction amounts to 0 bases on V and 5 bases on J, and the germline ends lie 14 bases apart. The data are from a study of cytomegalovirus exposure and HLA in healthy donors (dated by TCRdb to about 2017). Describing the broader study: In an earlier analysis of under 750 of the donors, approximately 300 Gb of sequence data and 100 million or so unique TCR beta sequences from 180 million or so T cells were reported. An early release covering some 640 HLA-typed donors comprised 300 to 350 gigabases of sequencing data and approximately 85 million unique TCR sequences. Of the roughly 390 genotyped donors, 75% to 85% were placed in the genetic ancestry cluster associated with self-reported Caucasian donors. The study aimed to test whether signatures of past pathogen exposure could be identified by cataloging public T cell receptors. Using immunosequencing, the study profiled T cell repertoires from 500 to 800 subjects and related those repertoires to cytomegalovirus serostatus. Besides the first cohort of 666 subjects, a separate validation cohort made up of 120 different subjects was used. To predict cytomegalovirus infection status, the study brought together high-throughput TCR immunosequencing, statistical association of individual TCRs with disease status, and machine learning. A later analysis re-examined previously published TCR beta repertoires from about 670 donors and added high-resolution HLA genotyping to investigate patterns of TCR occurrence. The later analysis used no new phenotypic data to find candidate immune exposures, relying instead on TCR beta sequences and their occurrence across donors. An earlier analysis of 587 of the donors used high-throughput TCR beta sequencing to judge whether each TCR beta V gene segment behaved as functional or pseudogenic. Alongside the repertoire data, information on donor age, sex, ethnicity and CMV serostatus was compiled. A later genetic analysis used genome-wide SNP genotypes for about 60% of the roughly 670 donors, treating that subset as a discovery cohort. All discovery cohort repertoires had been generated using a single sequencing platform. HLA typing included class I and class II loci at four-digit resolution. The number of donors typed differed by locus, with about 629-640 for A, B, C, DRB1 and DQB1, around 500 for DQA1, approximately 570 for DPA1, and 450 to 480 for DPB1. Roughly five DR-DQ haplotypes were handled as single units for association and clustering, since linkage in the cohort was strong. On average, about 200,000 unique TCR beta nucleotide sequences were sequenced per donor among more than 350 genotyped donors of the cohort, with about 17% of those sequences being non-productive. Overall study results and their limits: A later analysis found that most CMV-associated TCR beta chains appeared HLA-restricted, with HLA associations seemingly driven largely by CMV exposure. A later analysis reported that several top co-occurrence clusters appeared linked to parvovirus B19, influenza, CMV and Epstein-Barr virus. Strong co-occurrence of HLA alleles, especially DR and DQ, made assigning TCR associations to individual alleles difficult. A group of highly shared sequence variants was considered likely to be a technical artifact of the sequencing pipeline. The cohort was sequenced for TCR beta chains only, and without alpha or paired-chain data the features that could be detected were limited. Some IMGT-functional V segments, including TRBV6-2 and TRBV6-3, could not be told apart with the 87-base-pair reads, so those segments were excluded. In a later analysis, some 18,000 TCR beta sequences were associated with specific HLA alleles at a false discovery rate of 0.05. An association between a missense DCLRE1C variant and V-gene and J-gene trimming of TCR beta chains was found in a later genetic analysis and replicated in an independent cohort. A further reported finding was that TCR beta sequences accurately predicted the HLA-A and HLA-B alleles for most subjects in the first cohort. In a later genetic analysis, fewer N-insertions in productive TCRs were reported among donors in an Asian-associated ancestry cluster than the roughly 700-donor mean. Linkage disequilibrium might explain the correlated functional status among segregating V segments, but an unknown experimental factor could not be excluded. A few of the identified cytomegalovirus-associated TCR beta chains were confirmed in vitro to be specific for cytomegalovirus antigens. In an earlier analysis of around 600 of the donors, most TCR beta V segments were observed in productive rearrangements about 90% or about 30% of the time, broadly matching IMGT annotations. Cytomegalovirus status was reported to be diagnosed by the classifier with high specificity and sensitivity in both the original and validation cohorts. The presence/absence analyses assumed that sequencing depth was roughly uniform across donors, and that assumption may not be true. In a later analysis, TCR association rates were found to vary across HLA loci, with the most associated TCRs seen for DRB1 alleles and the fewest for HLA-C alleles. Around 16 rarely observed V segments, including chromosome 9 orphons, were excluded from the earlier analysis of just under 600 of the donors because counts were too low. Because HLA typing was unavailable for some donors at each locus, only the typed subset was used in association tests. According to the authors, the approach could potentially be generalized to other disease states and immunological phenotypes. A total of fewer than 200 TCR beta chains were listed by the study as associated with cytomegalovirus. Most TCR sequences were observed very rarely across donors, whereas some public TCRs were present in many individuals. The only immune exposure information available for the cohort was CMV serostatus. A later analysis found that HLA-associated TCR beta chains were more clonally expanded and had lower generation probabilities than equally common non-associated chains.

The cohort was made up of 650 to 700 healthy bone marrow donors. At the time of sampling, all cohort members were nominally healthy, though unrecorded immune exposures were likely present. The donor tested CMV seronegative, placing the donor among the 350 to 400 seronegative members of the cohort. Each donor provided a peripheral blood sample, and peripheral blood mononuclear cells were used for TCR beta sequencing. The Qiagen DNeasy Blood Extraction Kit was used to extract genomic DNA from the blood cell samples. Library generation was performed with the immunoSEQ multiplex PCR assay. For the multiplex PCR, a mixture combining 60 forward primers for TCR Vbeta segments and 13 reverse primers for TCR Jbeta segments was used. The CDR3 region of rearranged TCR beta genes was amplified from genomic DNA with a multiplex PCR assay. Amplified TCR beta libraries were sequenced as 87-base-pair reads on the Illumina HiSeq System. In the paper's pipeline: Across the 600 to 700 repertoires, a later analysis counted about 81 million unique TCR beta chains, around 10 million of which were shared by at least two donors. Raw reads were error-corrected and collapsed into unique sequences with a nearest-neighbor algorithm that merged closely related sequences to remove PCR and sequencing errors. To assign V, D and J gene segments, CDR3 sequences were aligned to IMGT reference sequences. For a sequence to be retained, at least a six-nucleotide match to both a V gene segment and a J gene segment was required. A rearrangement was called productive if the CDR3 had no stop codons and remained in frame with V and J, and every other rearrangement was called non-productive. CDR3 was defined by IMGT convention, running from the second conserved V-encoded cysteine to the conserved J-encoded phenylalanine. In an earlier analysis of roughly 610 of the donors, sequences lacking an unambiguous match to a single V gene segment were excluded. In an earlier analysis of 587 of the donors, V segments were called functional above 56.7% productive rearrangements and were called segregating when the between-donor standard deviation exceeded 5%. A statistical classification framework was developed to diagnose cytomegalovirus status using the catalog of TCR beta chain sequences. In a later analysis, TCR nucleotide sequences were compared against IMGT/GENE-DB human TR gene sequences so that V and J genes could be assigned. In a later analysis, CDR3 sequences and most-parsimonious VDJ recombination scenarios were assigned using the TCRdist pipeline. In a later analysis, each TCR beta chain was defined by its CDR3 amino acid sequence together with its V-gene family, and reads lacking a unique V-gene family were excluded. In a later analysis, a few hundred highly shared, low-generation-probability nucleotide sequences were removed to address suspected cross-contamination and a sequencing artifact. In a later analysis, a clonal expansion index for each public chain was calculated from normalized within-repertoire ranks of inferred template counts. Generation probabilities in a later analysis came from a VDJ recombination model fitted to out-of-frame rearrangements, and those results were checked against IGoR. Hypergeometric tests were used in a later analysis to score TCR-TCR, TCR-HLA and TCR-CMV co-occurrence, with a repertoire-size bias correction applied to the TCR pairs. In a later analysis, false discovery rates were estimated by permuting HLA or CMV assignments 20 times. In a later analysis, co-occurring TCRs were grouped using DBSCAN, and TCRdist sequence similarity was added for clustering within HLA-allele-positive subsets. For co-occurrence clustering, repertoires with fewer than 30,000 or more than 120,000 public chains were excluded, along with five repertoires with anomalous nucleotide sharing. What TCRdb holds here is the immuneACCESS table cut down to in-frame rearrangements. Part of the clones is not present; checked against another copy, under half of the missing clones reflect an unresolved V gene, and the others are unexplained. V, J and clone size were drawn from that table, and D and trimming were deduced from the DNA. The sample records fewer than 200,000 clones, approximately 79% of which are singletons. Of the sample, about 2.5% is held by the ten largest clones.

The rearrangement combines TRBV4-3 with TRBJ2-7, with TRBD2 tentatively as D gene (5 bases match). Sequenced: PBMCs. The clonotype comes from a male donor in good health and CMV-seronegative. Here is the DNA: TGCGCCAGCAGCCAAGATGGACGGGGTAGAGACGAGCAGTACTTC. It encodes CASSQDGRGRDEQYF.